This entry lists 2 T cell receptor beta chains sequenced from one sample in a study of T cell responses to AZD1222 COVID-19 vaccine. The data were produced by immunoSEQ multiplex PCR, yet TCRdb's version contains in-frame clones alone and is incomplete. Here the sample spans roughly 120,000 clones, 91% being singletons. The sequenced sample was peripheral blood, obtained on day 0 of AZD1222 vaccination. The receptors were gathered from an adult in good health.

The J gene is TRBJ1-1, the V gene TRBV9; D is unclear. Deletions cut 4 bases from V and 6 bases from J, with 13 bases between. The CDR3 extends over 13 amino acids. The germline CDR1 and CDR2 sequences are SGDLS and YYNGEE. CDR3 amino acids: CASSTRPSAEAFF. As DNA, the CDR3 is TGTGCCAGCAGCACACGACCGAGCGCTGAAGCTTTCTTT.

CDR3 protein: CASSDREGWETQYF. In DNA form, the CDR3 reads TGTGCCAGCAGCGACCGGGAAGGTTGGGAGACCCAGTACTTC. This chain connects TRBV9 to TRBJ2-5; a possible D gene is TRBD2 (5 bases). CDR3 length: 14 residues. Trimming left V 3 bases short and J 5 bases short, with 14 bases between. Germline loops: CDR1 SGDLS, CDR2 YYNGEE.